These 21 T cell receptor beta chains were sequenced from one sample in a study of T cells in Graves' hyperthyroidism and ophthalmopathy. RNA transcripts provided the source from which TCR beta CDR3 regions were amplified. First-round RT-PCR targeting the TCR CDR3 was performed with the HTBI primer set. Via MiXCR, TCRdb re-called the multiplex PCR reads, giving one row per CDR3 protein. The table has approximately 210,000 distinct CDR3 sequences, roughly 15% seen once; the top ten hold around 50%. Material for sequencing was blood. All receptors come from a man aged 50-59 years with Graves' hyperthyroidism.

About this clonotype itself: Just one base apart from a much larger clone, this may be a read error. The chain links TRBV3-1 to TRBJ2-5; D is possibly TRBD1 or TRBD2 (5 bases each). Germline CDR1 reads LGHDT; CDR2 reads YNNKEL (reference sequence). This CDR3 has 15 amino acids. The CDR3 sequence: CAGSQGTGSQETQYF. In nucleotides, the CDR3 is TGTGCCGGCAGCCAAGGGACGGGAAGCCAAGAGACCCAGTACTTC.

The sample holds many counts of this clonotype. The gene calls are TRBV5-1 and TRBJ1-4; D gene ambiguous. Trimming cost V 2 bases and J 0 bases, with 8 bases left between them. CDR1 is SGHRS, CDR2 YFSETQ, per germline. The CDR3 is 15 amino acids. This CDR3 is CASSLSTTTNEKLFF. The CDR3 coding sequence is TGCGCCAGCAGCTTATCAACCACAACTAATGAAAAACTGTTTTTT.

This clonotype occurred many times. The genes are TRBV11-2 and TRBJ2-1; D call uncertain. V was clipped by 1 base and J by 10 bases, with 17 bases between them. The CDR3 spans 15 residues. CDR1 and CDR2 from the germline V gene are SGHAT and FQNNGV. The CDR3 is CASSLGLTSDREQFF. The CDR3 nucleotides read TGTGCCAGCAGCTTAGGGCTAACCTCTGATAGAGAGCAGTTCTTC.

This clonotype was recorded many times. The genes are TRBV18 and TRBJ2-5; D is possibly TRBD1 or TRBD2 (5 bases each). In germline, CDR1 is KGHSH, CDR2 LQKENI. The CDR3 sequence is 14 residues long. V lost 3 bases, J lost 3 bases, and 11 bases lay in between. This CDR3 reads CASSPSGREETQYF. Written as DNA, the CDR3 is TGTGCCAGCTCACCGTCGGGGCGGGAAGAGACCCAGTACTTC.

The chain is built from TRBV6-1 and TRBJ1-6; 7 bases agree with TRBD1. With 5 bases clipped from V and 10 bases from J, the junction kept 11 bases outside the gene matches. The CDR3 runs to 15 residues. Germline CDR1 reads MNHNS; CDR2 reads SASEGT. This chain's CDR3 is CASSPQGQRTSPLHF. The CDR3 nucleotides are TGTGCCAGCAGTCCCCAGGGACAGCGTACCTCACCCCTCCACTTT.

On this clonotype itself: Relative to the germline gene, one junction end is altered; a read error may explain this. The chain carries TRBV18 and TRBJ1-4; 9 positions agree with TRBD1. The germline gives CDR1 KGHSH, CDR2 LQKENI. The CDR3 extends over 18 amino acids. The CDR3 sequence: CASSQTIEYGTGNVKLFF. CDR3 bases: TGTGCCAGCTCACAGACGATCGAGTACGGGACAGGGAATGTAAAACTGTTTTTT.

This clonotype was detected ten times or more. The CDR3 DNA sequence: TGTGCCAGCAGCCAAGATTTAGAGCGCTACGAGCAGTACTTC. Its translation is CASSQDLERYEQYF. The chain has TRBV3-1 and TRBJ2-7; D uncertain. Germline loops: CDR1 LGHDT, CDR2 YNNKEL (reference sequence). The CDR3 extends over 14 amino acids. Trimming took 0 bases from V and 3 from J, leaving 9 bases between them.

This clonotype was counted at least ten times. The rearrangement uses TRBV3-1 and TRBJ2-7; 7 nucleotides agree with TRBD1. The CDR3 extends over 12 amino acids. The germline gives CDR1 LGHDT, CDR2 YNNKEL (reference sequence). The ends lost 11 bases at V and 1 base at J; junction bases unmatched: 5. The CDR3 here is CAGRDSSYEQYF. CDR3 DNA: TGTGCCGGCCGGGACAGTTCCTACGAGCAGTACTTC.

Turning to this clonotype: A much more abundant neighbour one base away suggests this may be a read error. Because it lacks the conserved phenylalanine or tryptophan at the end, this CDR3 is likely a read error. The V gene is TRBV7-7, the J gene TRBJ2-7, with 10 bases matching TRBD1. This CDR3 has 15 residues. CDR1 and CDR2 from the germline V gene are SSHAT and FNYEAQ (reference sequence). CDR3 sequence (DNA): TGTGCTAGCAGCAAAGGGACAGGGGCAGGGTACGAGCAGTACCTC. Amino acid sequence: CASSKGTGAGYEQYL.

This chain uses TRBV20-1 with TRBJ2-7; 9 bases are a match to TRBD2. This CDR3 contains 14 residues. CDR1 is DFQATT, CDR2 SNEGSKA, per germline (reference sequence). Germline trimming cut 6 bases from V and 2 bases from J; bases unmatched to any gene: 8. CDR3 sequence: CSARLPSGAYEQYF. The CDR3 coding sequence is TGCAGTGCCAGATTACCTAGCGGGGCCTACGAGCAGTACTTC.

As regards this clonotype: Compared with germline, one end of the junction differs, possibly owing to a read error. This rearrangement joins TRBV27 to TRBJ2-7; unclear D gene. The CDR3 contains 15 residues. CDR1 and CDR2 (germline): MNHEY, SMNVEV (reference sequence). The CDR3 region is CAGSSLGSRDYEQYF. CDR3 DNA sequence: TGTGCCGGCAGTTCCCTGGGAAGCCGTGACTACGAGCAGTACTTC.

The chain combines TRBV30 with TRBJ1-2, with 8 nucleotides matching TRBD1. Trimming at V came to 3 bases and at J to 5 bases, leaving 17 bases not matched to a gene. The germline V gene has CDR1 GTSNPN and CDR2 SVGIG (reference sequence). CDR3 length: 17 residues. The CDR3: CAWRPGRGLWNLYGYTF. The DNA for the CDR3 is TGTGCCTGGAGACCAGGCAGGGGGCTGTGGAACCTATATGGCTACACCTTC.

This clonotype was counted ten times or more. J is TRBJ2-2 and V is TRBV4-1; tentative D call: TRBD2 (6 bases). V was clipped by 2 bases and J by 4 bases, with 14 bases between them. CDR1 MGHRA and CDR2 YSYEKL come from the germline V gene. The length of the CDR3 is 16 residues. This CDR3 reads CASSQSSRESTGELFF. CDR3 DNA sequence: TGCGCCAGCAGCCAATCGAGTCGGGAGAGCACCGGGGAGCTGTTTTTT.

This clonotype has a count of ten or more. The V call is TRBV20-1, the J call TRBJ2-5, with D hard to call. V lost 4 bases and J lost 6, with 12 bases in between. The V gene's germline CDR1 is DFQATT and CDR2 SNEGSKA (reference sequence). The CDR3 spans 12 residues. CDR3 in DNA: TGCAGTGCTACCAGTGATCGGAAGACCCAGTACTTC. Residues: CSATSDRKTQYF.

This clonotype was seen a handful of times. V usage is TRBV20-1 and J usage is TRBJ2-7, with D possibly TRBD2 on 6 matching bases. V was pared by 6 bases and J by 2 bases, with 20 bases between. The CDR3 runs to 15 residues. Germline CDR1 DFQATT, CDR2 SNEGSKA (reference sequence). In DNA, the CDR3 is TGCAGTGCCGATTCGGGGGAGACTCCCGCCTACGAGCAGTACTTC. This gives the protein CSADSGETPAYEQYF.

This clonotype has ten or more counts. This CDR3 reads CSGGDTPQDTQYF. As DNA, the CDR3 is TGCAGTGGGGGGGACACCCCGCAAGATACGCAGTATTTT. The J gene is TRBJ2-3, the V gene TRBV20-1; possibly TRBD1 or TRBD2 for D (6 bases each). The CDR3 is made up of 13 amino acids. The V gene lost 7 bases and the J gene lost 5 bases, with 16 bases spanning the gap. Per germline, CDR1 DFQATT and CDR2 SNEGSKA (reference sequence).

With regard to this clonotype: Being one base from a much bigger clone, this may be a read error. The rearrangement joins TRBV27 to TRBJ2-7, with 10 bases aligning to TRBD2. The DNA end favors TRBJ2-1, so the J call may be wrong. The CDR3 is made up of 16 amino acids. Germline CDR1 reads MNHEY; CDR2 reads SMNVEV (reference sequence). This chain's CDR3 is CASSLIPRTSGYEQFF. The CDR3 DNA sequence: TGTGCCAGCAGTTTAATTCCTCGGACTAGCGGCTACGAGCAGTTCTTC.

This clonotype occurred a few times. This chain connects TRBV6-2 or TRBV6-3 to TRBJ1-2, with D perhaps matching TRBD1 (5 bases). The length of the CDR3 is 15 residues. The germline gives CDR1 MNHEY, CDR2 SVGEGT. The ends were cut back, 0 bases at V and 5 bases at J, with 13 bases in the middle. The CDR3 is CASSYSQGGGYGYTF. CDR3 in DNA: TGTGCCAGCAGTTACTCTCAGGGCGGTGGATATGGCTACACCTTC.

This clonotype was detected ten times or more. The chain has TRBV20-1 and TRBJ2-7; the match to TRBD2 covers 10 bases. The trim removed 0 bases at V and 2 bases at J, leaving 7 bases unmatched. The CDR3 is made up of 16 amino acids. Germline V gene data show CDR1 as DFQATT and CDR2 as SNEGSKA (reference sequence). This CDR3 reads CSAREGVSGRTYEQYF. The CDR3 region has the DNA TGCAGTGCTAGAGAGGGAGTTAGCGGGAGGACCTACGAGCAGTACTTC.

The J gene is TRBJ1-3, the V gene TRBV2; D not certain. CDR3 length: 14 residues. CDR1 is SNHLY, CDR2 FYNNEI, per germline. V was shortened by 7 bases and J by 4 bases, with 14 bases between the two germline ends. The DNA of the CDR3 is TGTGCCAGCACCACGGGAGTAGAGGGAAACACCATATATTTT. Encoded protein: CASTTGVEGNTIYF.

This clonotype was seen only a few times. The chain has TRBV5-4 and TRBJ2-7, with 7 bases fitting TRBD1. CDR1 and CDR2 from the germline V gene are SGHNT and YYREEE (reference sequence). The length of the CDR3 is 15 residues. Trimming cost V 1 base and J 5 bases; bases outside gene matches: 9. The CDR3 DNA follows: TGTGCCAGCAGCTTGCCTACAGGGGTTGTCGACGAGCAGTACTTC. Amino acid sequence: CASSLPTGVVDEQYF.